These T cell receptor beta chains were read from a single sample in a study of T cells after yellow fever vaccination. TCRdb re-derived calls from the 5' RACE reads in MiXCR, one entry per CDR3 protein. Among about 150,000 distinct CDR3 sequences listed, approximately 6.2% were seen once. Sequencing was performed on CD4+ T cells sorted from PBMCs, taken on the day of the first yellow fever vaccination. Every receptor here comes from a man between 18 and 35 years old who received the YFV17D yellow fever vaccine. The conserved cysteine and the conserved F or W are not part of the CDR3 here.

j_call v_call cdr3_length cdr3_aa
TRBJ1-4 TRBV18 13 ASSPSSITNEKLF
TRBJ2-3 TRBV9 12 ASRRGQGTDTQY
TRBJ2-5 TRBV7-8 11 ASSFPVRGTQY
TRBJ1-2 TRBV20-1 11 SARDGLAYGYT
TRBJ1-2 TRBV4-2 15 ASSPPVPQGGYYGYT
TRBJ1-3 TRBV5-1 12 ASSLDGAGNTIY
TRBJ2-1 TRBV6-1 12 ASTLESSYNEQF
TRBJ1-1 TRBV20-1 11 SAPRTGDTEAF
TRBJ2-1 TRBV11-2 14 ASSLVKRAKRIEQF
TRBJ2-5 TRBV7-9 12 ASSFFGGQETQY
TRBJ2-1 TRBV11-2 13 ASSPGILTYNEQF
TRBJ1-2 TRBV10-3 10 AISSTGHGYT
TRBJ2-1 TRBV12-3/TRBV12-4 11 ASRHRQGNEQF
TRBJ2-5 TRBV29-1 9 SGNSKETQY
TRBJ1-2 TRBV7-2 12 ASSPRTGNYGYT
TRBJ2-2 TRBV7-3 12 ASSLTGPTGELF
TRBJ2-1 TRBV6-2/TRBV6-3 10 ASSLSYNEQF
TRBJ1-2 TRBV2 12 ASSEASGKDGYT
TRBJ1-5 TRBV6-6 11 ASTVDNNQPQH
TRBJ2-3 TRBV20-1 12 SAREGPPTDTQY
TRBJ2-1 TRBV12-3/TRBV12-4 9 ASSYRSEQF
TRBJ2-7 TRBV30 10 ARLGTGDEQY
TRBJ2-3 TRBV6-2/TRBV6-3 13 ASSYFQGNTDTQY
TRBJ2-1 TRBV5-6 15 ASSWGAQGDGYNEQF
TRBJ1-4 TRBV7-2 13 ASSLAAGRAEKLF
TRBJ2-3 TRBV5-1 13 ASSLGRQLTDTQY
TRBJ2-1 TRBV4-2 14 ASSHTQGGAYNEQF
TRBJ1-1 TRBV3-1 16 ASSELPGVRTMNTEAF
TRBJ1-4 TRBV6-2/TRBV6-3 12 ASSSGTVNEKLF
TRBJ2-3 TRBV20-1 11 SASGAFTDTQY
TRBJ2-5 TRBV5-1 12 ASSYDPRQETQY
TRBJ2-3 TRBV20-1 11 SAYGGNPDTQY
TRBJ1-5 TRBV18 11 ASSRGEDQPQH
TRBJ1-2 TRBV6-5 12 ASSYSTRVDGYT
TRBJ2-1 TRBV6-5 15 ASSYKGGTGSRNEQF
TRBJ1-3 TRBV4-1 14 ASSRLQGGSGNTIY
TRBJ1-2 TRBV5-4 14 ASSLFRTGDNYGYT
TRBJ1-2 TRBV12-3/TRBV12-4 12 ASSALNRGYGYT
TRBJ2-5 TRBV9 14 ASSVGPLRPQETQY
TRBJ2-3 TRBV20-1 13 SARVSGGEGDTQY
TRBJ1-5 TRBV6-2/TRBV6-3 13 ASSPGLRGDQPQH
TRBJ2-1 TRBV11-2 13 ASSLGGGPYNEQF